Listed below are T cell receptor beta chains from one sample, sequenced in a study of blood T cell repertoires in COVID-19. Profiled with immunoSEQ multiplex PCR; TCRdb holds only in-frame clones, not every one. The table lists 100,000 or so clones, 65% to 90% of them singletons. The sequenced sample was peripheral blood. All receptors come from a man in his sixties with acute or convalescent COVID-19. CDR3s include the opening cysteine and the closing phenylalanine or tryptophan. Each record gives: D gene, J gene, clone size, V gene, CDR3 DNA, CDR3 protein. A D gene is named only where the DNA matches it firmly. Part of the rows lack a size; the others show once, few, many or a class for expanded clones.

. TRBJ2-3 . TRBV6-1 TGTGCCAGCAGTGCAAGGGGTCGGACCACCTACACAGATACGCAGTATTTT CASSARGRTTYTDTQYF
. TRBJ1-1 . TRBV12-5 TGTGCTAGTGGTTTGGTACGGGGGGGGAGCACTGAAGCTTTCTTT CASGLVRGGSTEAFF
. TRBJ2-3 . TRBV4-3 TGCGCCAGCAGCCAAGGGGGATTTGCAGGGGTGTCGGCAGATACGCAGTATTTT CASSQGGFAGVSADTQYF
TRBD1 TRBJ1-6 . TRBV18 TGTGCCAGCTCAGCTCAGGGGGTTGATTCACCCCTCCACTTT CASSAQGVDSPLHF
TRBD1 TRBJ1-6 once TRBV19 TGTGCCAGTAGTATACTGGGGACAGGGGGCCGGATTGATTCACCCCTCCACTTT CASSILGTGGRIDSPLHF
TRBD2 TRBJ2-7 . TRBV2 TGTGCCAGCACCCCTCTAGGAGCGGGAGAATTCGAGCAGTACTTC CASTPLGAGEFEQYF
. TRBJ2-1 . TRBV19 TGTGCCAGTAGTATAGAGCGGCGGGACAGTTACAATGAGCAGTTCTTC CASSIERRDSYNEQFF
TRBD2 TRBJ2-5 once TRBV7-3 TGTGCCAGCAGCTTAAACCCTAGCGGGAGCGGGGAGACCCAGTACTTC CASSLNPSGSGETQYF
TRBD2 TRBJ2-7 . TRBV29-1 TGCAGCGTTGGGGGACTAGCGGGGGCCCCCCCCTACGAGCAGTACTTC CSVGGLAGAPPYEQYF
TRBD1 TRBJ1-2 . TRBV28 TGTGCCAGCAGCACCGACGACAGGGGATGGTATGGCTACACCTTC CASSTDDRGWYGYTF
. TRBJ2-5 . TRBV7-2 TGTGCCAGCAGCTTAGACTCAGTCGGGGTATGGACCCAGTACTTC CASSLDSVGVWTQYF
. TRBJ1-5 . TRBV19 TGTGCCAGTAGCCAGCCGACAGGAAACTTGGATCAGCCCCAGCATTTT CASSQPTGNLDQPQHF
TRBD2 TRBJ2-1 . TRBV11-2 TGTGCCAGCAGCCCGGGACTAGCGGCCAATGAGCAGTTCTTC CASSPGLAANEQFF
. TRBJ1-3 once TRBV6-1 TGTGCCAGCAGTGAAAACAGGGTTATGGACACCATATATTTT CASSENRVMDTIYF
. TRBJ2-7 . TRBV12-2 TGTGCAAGTCGCTTACAGGGTAACGAGCAGTACTTC CASRLQGNEQYF
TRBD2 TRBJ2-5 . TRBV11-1 TGTGCCAGCAGCTCGGGACTAGCGGCTCGAGAGACCCAGTACTTC CASSSGLAARETQYF
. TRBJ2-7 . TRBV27 TGTGCCGCAAAGCTACAGGGAGACCCCTACGAGCAGTACTTC CAAKLQGDPYEQYF
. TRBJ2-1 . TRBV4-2 TGTGCCAGCAGCCAAGAGGCCAGGGGTGGCTGGAATGAGCAGTTCTTC CASSQEARGGWNEQFF
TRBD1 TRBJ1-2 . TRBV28 TGTGCCAGCAGTTTATCTAGGACAGGGCATGGCTACACCTTC CASSLSRTGHGYTF
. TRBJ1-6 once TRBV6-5 TGTGCCAGCCGGGGGATGTGGCAATCACCCCTCCACTTT CASRGMWQSPLHF
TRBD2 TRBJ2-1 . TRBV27 TGTGCCAGCAGCTCCAAGCGGGGGACGAACAATGAGCAGTTCTTC CASSSKRGTNNEQFF
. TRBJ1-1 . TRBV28 TGTGCCAGCATCGGGGGTGGGGAGAACACTGAAGCTTTCTTT CASIGGGENTEAFF
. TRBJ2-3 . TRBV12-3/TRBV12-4 TGTGCCAGCAGTTTAGTAGCATCAGATACGCAGTATTTT CASSLVASDTQYF
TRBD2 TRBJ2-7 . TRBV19 TGTGCCAGTAGTATGAGGACCAGCGGGAACTACGAGCAGTACTTC CASSMRTSGNYEQYF
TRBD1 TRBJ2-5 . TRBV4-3 TGCGCCAGCAGCCCCGGGACAGGCAGGACCCAGTACTTC CASSPGTGRTQYF
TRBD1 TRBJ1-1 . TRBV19 TGTGCCAGTAGTATTTTAGGACAGGTCGGGAACACTGAAGCTTTCTTT CASSILGQVGNTEAFF
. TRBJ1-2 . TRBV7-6 TGTGCCAGCAGCTTAAGCGGGACTGACTATGGCTACACCTTC CASSLSGTDYGYTF
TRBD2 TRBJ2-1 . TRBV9 TGTGCCAGCAGCGTAAACGTAGCGGGAGGGGTTGGTGAGCAGTTCTTC CASSVNVAGGVGEQFF
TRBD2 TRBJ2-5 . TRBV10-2 TGCGCCAGCAGTGAGTCGACTAGCGGGAGAGAGACCCAGTACTTC CASSESTSGRETQYF
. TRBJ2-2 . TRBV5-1 TGCGCCAGCAGCTTGGTACAGGGATCGAACACCGGGGAGCTGTTTTTT CASSLVQGSNTGELFF
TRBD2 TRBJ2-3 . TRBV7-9 TGTGCCAGCAGCCCCGACCTAGCGGGGGGCACAGATACGCAGTATTTT CASSPDLAGGTDTQYF
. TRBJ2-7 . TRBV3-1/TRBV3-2 TGTGCCAGCAGCCAATACTTATCTCGCGACGAGCAGTACTTC CASSQYLSRDEQYF